The rows below give T cell receptor beta chains drawn from one sample of a study of OX40 agonist ivuxolimab in advanced cancers. The method was immunoSEQ multiplex PCR; TCRdb's version includes in-frame clones alone and lacks a portion of them. The sample records about 40,000 clones, around 82% being singletons. This sample comprised CD4+ or CD8+ T cells sorted from blood, obtained in a trial of the OX40 agonist ivuxolimab. These receptor sequences come from an adult with an advanced solid tumor such as melanoma, head and neck, liver or kidney cancer. The CDR3 runs from the conserved cysteine through the conserved F or W. A D gene is named only where the DNA matches it firmly. Rows give clone size only sometimes, using once, few, many, or a class for an expanded clone.

NA	TRBV2	TRBJ1-2	NA	TGTGCCAGCACACCTACAGCAACTAACTATGGCTACACCTTC	CASTPTATNYGYTF
NA	TRBV5-6	TRBJ2-5	TRBD1	TGTGCCAGCAGCTCGGACAGGGGGCGGGAGACCCAGTACTTC	CASSSDRGRETQYF
NA	TRBV9	TRBJ2-5	NA	TGTGCCAGCAGCCTGGTGGGGGGGGCGACTCAAGAGACCCAGTACTTC	CASSLVGGATQETQYF
NA	TRBV7-8	TRBJ1-2	NA	TGTGCCAGCAGCTCCGAAGGGTACTATGGCTACACCTTC	CASSSEGYYGYTF
NA	TRBV4-1	TRBJ2-6	NA	TGCGCCAGCAGCCAAGATACGGGGGCTGGGGCCAACGTCCTGACTTTC	CASSQDTGAGANVLTF
NA	TRBV5-6	TRBJ2-6	NA	TGTGCCAGCAGCTTGGCGTCCAGAGCTGGGGCCAACGTCCTGACTTTC	CASSLASRAGANVLTF
few	TRBV7-2	TRBJ2-3	NA	TGTGCCAGCAGCGGAGTGGGGACGGCCGGGGCAGATACGCAGTATTTT	CASSGVGTAGADTQYF
NA	TRBV5-1	TRBJ2-3	TRBD2	TGCGCCAGCAGCCTGTACCTAATAGCGGGGGACACAGATACGCAGTATTTT	CASSLYLIAGDTDTQYF
NA	TRBV18	TRBJ1-5	NA	TGTGCCTCAGGGGAGGGCAATCAGCCCCAGCATTTT	CASGEGNQPQHF
NA	TRBV2	TRBJ2-5	NA	TGTGCCAGCAGAGGGGACATCCAAGAGACCCAGTACTTC	CASRGDIQETQYF